These T cell receptor beta chains were read from a single sample in a study of blood T cell repertoires in COVID-19. Some clones are missing from TCRdb's copy, which holds only in-frame ones; the method was immunoSEQ multiplex PCR. The sample comprises about 270,000 clones, about 90% of which are singletons, and about 4% rests with the top ten. The sample was PBMCs or T cells enriched from blood (not recorded which). These receptors were taken from a woman aged 25 to 45 with acute COVID-19. Both conserved end residues are part of each CDR3. D genes are given only for firm matches. Only part of the rows carry a size: once, few, many, or a class if the clone is expanded.

j_call	v_call	clone_size	d_call	cdr3_aa	cdr3_nt
TRBJ2-1	TRBV18	NA	NA	CASSPETSYNEQFF	TGTGCCAGCTCACCAGAGACTAGCTACAATGAGCAGTTCTTC
TRBJ1-3	TRBV7-2	NA	NA	CASSLVGSGAGNTIYF	TGTGCCAGCAGCTTAGTCGGGAGTGGGGCTGGAAACACCATATATTTT
TRBJ2-1	TRBV10-1	NA	TRBD1	CASSESGTGVRQFF	TGCGCCAGCAGTGAGTCCGGGACAGGGGTTCGTCAGTTCTTC
TRBJ2-1	TRBV19	NA	TRBD2	CASSIGGGFYNEQFF	TGTGCCAGTAGTATCGGGGGAGGGTTCTACAATGAGCAGTTCTTC
TRBJ2-1	TRBV9	NA	NA	CASNTEGAGYNEQFF	TGTGCCAGCAATACCGAGGGAGCGGGTTACAATGAGCAGTTCTTC
TRBJ2-7	TRBV3-1/TRBV3-2	NA	TRBD2	CASRKTSGRGSEQYF	TGTGCCAGCAGGAAGACTAGCGGGAGAGGAAGCGAGCAGTACTTC
TRBJ2-1	TRBV29-1	NA	TRBD2	CSVDPSGSQNEQFF	TGCAGCGTTGACCCTAGCGGGAGTCAAAATGAGCAGTTCTTC
TRBJ2-7	TRBV5-4	NA	TRBD2	CASSPGTSGRAHEQYF	TGTGCCAGCAGCCCTGGGACTAGCGGGAGGGCCCACGAGCAGTACTTC
TRBJ1-4	TRBV5-4	NA	TRBD1	CASSGTGTGGEGEKLFF	TGTGCCAGCAGCGGAACCGGGACAGGGGGCGAGGGGGAAAAACTGTTTTTT
TRBJ1-1	TRBV6-5	once	TRBD1	CASSPTGVGTEAFF	TGTGCCAGCAGCCCGACAGGGGTTGGGACTGAAGCTTTCTTT
TRBJ1-1	TRBV13	NA	NA	CASRQGIMNTEAFF	TGTGCCAGCAGACAGGGAATCATGAACACTGAAGCTTTCTTT
TRBJ2-1	TRBV5-1	NA	NA	CASSLAAASNEQFF	TGCGCCAGCAGCTTGGCCGCGGCTAGCAATGAGCAGTTCTTC
TRBJ2-2	TRBV28	NA	NA	CATRAPDQRLATGELFF	TGTGCCACTAGGGCCCCTGATCAGAGGCTAGCCACCGGGGAGCTGTTTTTT
TRBJ2-2	TRBV27	once	TRBD1	CASSPSSGTGGHRELFF	TGTGCCAGCAGCCCCAGTTCAGGGACAGGGGGTCACCGGGAGCTGTTTTTT
TRBJ1-3	TRBV6-5	NA	TRBD1	CASSYWQGAAGNTIYF	TGTGCCAGCAGTTACTGGCAGGGGGCAGCTGGAAACACCATATATTTT
TRBJ1-4	TRBV5-1	NA	NA	CASRATATNEKLFF	TGCGCCAGCAGGGCCACAGCAACTAATGAAAAACTGTTTTTT
TRBJ1-2	TRBV3-1/TRBV3-2	once	TRBD1	CASSQEVGTDYTF	TGTGCCAGCAGCCAAGAAGTCGGGACAGACTACACCTTC
TRBJ1-5	TRBV4-1	NA	NA	CASSQDRGQPQHF	TGCGCCAGCAGCCAAGACAGAGGCCAGCCCCAGCATTTT
TRBJ1-5	TRBV15	NA	NA	CATSRAQYPLISNQPQHF	TGTGCCACCAGCAGAGCGCAGTACCCACTAATTAGCAATCAGCCCCAGCATTTT
TRBJ2-3	TRBV25-1	NA	NA	CASSRPGSMTDTQYF	TGTGCCAGCTCCCGACCGGGGAGTATGACAGATACGCAGTATTTT
TRBJ2-5	TRBV30	NA	TRBD1	CAWTRDSGQGETQYF	TGTGCCTGGACCCGGGACAGTGGGCAGGGTGAGACCCAGTACTTC
TRBJ1-4	TRBV28	NA	TRBD1	CASSPQQGAREKLFF	TGTGCCAGCAGTCCGCAACAGGGGGCGCGTGAAAAACTGTTTTTT
TRBJ2-3	TRBV7-9	NA	NA	CASSLVGAGFADTQYF	TGTGCCAGCAGCTTAGTAGGGGCAGGGTTTGCAGATACGCAGTATTTT
TRBJ1-5	TRBV6-1	few	NA	CASSEQGLRFSNQPQHF	TGTGCCAGCAGTGAACAGGGACTACGGTTTAGCAATCAGCCCCAGCATTTT
TRBJ2-1	TRBV6-5	NA	NA	CASMSTYNEQFF	TGTGCCAGCATGAGCACGTACAATGAGCAGTTCTTC
TRBJ2-1	TRBV4-2	NA	TRBD2	CASSHRWTSGAEQFF	TGTGCCAGCAGCCACCGGTGGACTAGCGGGGCTGAGCAGTTCTTC
TRBJ2-1	TRBV30	NA	NA	CASQQGGIEQFF	TGTGCCTCACAACAGGGGGGGATTGAGCAGTTCTTC
TRBJ2-3	TRBV2	NA	NA	CASSWTSDTQYF	TGTGCCAGCAGTTGGACATCAGATACGCAGTATTTT
TRBJ2-1	TRBV5-4	NA	TRBD2	CASSPGLAGAPLNEQFF	TGTGCCAGCAGCCCTGGACTAGCGGGAGCCCCTCTCAATGAGCAGTTCTTC
TRBJ1-4	TRBV4-1	NA	TRBD1	CASSQGSTGGTNEKLFF	TGCGCCAGCAGCCAAGGGTCAACAGGGGGGACTAATGAAAAACTGTTTTTT
TRBJ1-2	TRBV28	NA	TRBD1	CASSGTGNFLNYGYTF	TGTGCCAGCAGCGGGACAGGGAATTTCTTAAACTATGGCTACACCTTC
TRBJ2-1	TRBV7-2	NA	NA	CASSLKAGTNEQFF	TGTGCCAGCAGCTTAAAGGCGGGAACCAACGAGCAGTTCTTC
TRBJ1-2	TRBV7-9	NA	TRBD1	CASSLPGQAAGYGYTF	TGTGCCAGCAGCCTACCAGGACAGGCCGCGGGCTATGGCTACACCTTC
TRBJ2-1	TRBV5-1	NA	TRBD2	CASSPTTSGILNEQFF	TGCGCCAGCAGCCCTACGACTAGCGGGATACTCAATGAGCAGTTCTTC
TRBJ2-7	TRBV6-2/TRBV6-3	NA	TRBD1	CASRSGQGSYEQYF	TGTGCCAGCCGTTCGGGACAGGGGTCCTACGAGCAGTACTTC
TRBJ1-1	TRBV10-3	NA	NA	CAISEGGKATEAFF	TGTGCCATCAGTGAGGGGGGGAAGGCCACTGAAGCTTTCTTT
TRBJ1-2	TRBV7-9	NA	NA	CASSSGVLYGYTF	TGTGCCAGCAGCTCAGGGGTCCTTTATGGCTACACCTTC
TRBJ2-2	TRBV5-1	NA	TRBD2	CASSLQTSGNTGELFF	TGCGCCAGCAGCTTGCAGACTAGCGGCAACACCGGGGAGCTGTTTTTT
TRBJ1-5	TRBV6-4	NA	NA	CASSDCRHTYSNQPQHF	TGTGCCAGCAGTGACTGTAGACATACCTATAGCAATCAGCCCCAGCATTTT
TRBJ1-6	TRBV5-8	many	NA	CASSQYLSSGGDSPLHF	TGTGCCAGCAGCCAGTACTTATCGAGTGGGGGCGATTCACCCCTCCACTTT
TRBJ1-6	TRBV4-3	once	TRBD1	CASSQGGQGDNSPLHF	TGCGCCAGCAGCCAAGGTGGACAGGGGGATAATTCACCCCTCCACTTT
TRBJ1-2	TRBV19	NA	NA	CASSITDYGYTF	TGTGCCAGTAGTATAACGGACTATGGCTACACCTTC
TRBJ2-5	TRBV6-5	NA	NA	CASSLQETQYF	TGTGCCAGCAGCTTACAAGAGACCCAGTACTTC
TRBJ2-1	TRBV3-1/TRBV3-2	once	TRBD2	CASSQEGSGRRSGQFF	TGTGCCAGCAGCCAAGAGGGAAGCGGGAGAAGGTCTGGGCAGTTCTTC
TRBJ2-1	TRBV6-5	NA	NA	CASFQGSSYNEQFF	TGTGCCAGCTTTCAGGGGTCCTCCTACAATGAGCAGTTCTTC
TRBJ2-3	TRBV7-9	few	TRBD2	CATAGRADTQYF	TGTGCCACGGCTGGGAGGGCGGATACGCAGTATTTT
TRBJ2-7	TRBV4-2	NA	TRBD2	CASSSIAGPSSYEQYF	TGTGCCAGCAGCTCCATAGCGGGACCGAGCTCCTACGAGCAGTACTTC
TRBJ2-1	TRBV2	NA	TRBD1	CASSLDRGAYNEQFF	TGTGCCAGCAGTCTAGACAGGGGAGCCTACAATGAGCAGTTCTTC